Described below is a single T cell receptor beta chain sequence and its context. In the authors' workflow: Reference gene primer amplification in the assay estimated nucleated cell counts. Clones were read by immunoSEQ multiplex PCR, and TCRdb kept only the in-frame ones, dropping some. Clone size and the V and J calls come from that table; the DNA yielded D and trimming. This repertoire shows approximately 250,000 clones, around 89% found once; its top ten account for 0.95% to 1.5%. The data belong to a study of blood T cell repertoires in COVID-19. Study-wide background: The cDNA or gDNA used as material had been derived from T cells, B-cell-depleted T cells, or PBMCs.

The CDR3 runs to 11 residues. With V trimmed by 7 bases and J by 5 bases, 3 bases remained unmatched. Germline V gene sequence: CDR1 SQVTM, CDR2 ANQGSEA. This clonotype originated in a woman aged 40 to 49 with acute COVID-19. Material for sequencing was PBMCs or T cells enriched from blood (not recorded which). The chain links TRBV29-1 to TRBJ2-5; TRBD1 agrees at 8 bases. Written as DNA, the CDR3 is TGCAGCGGGAGGACAGGGGAGACCCAGTACTTC. Amino acids: CSGRTGETQYF.